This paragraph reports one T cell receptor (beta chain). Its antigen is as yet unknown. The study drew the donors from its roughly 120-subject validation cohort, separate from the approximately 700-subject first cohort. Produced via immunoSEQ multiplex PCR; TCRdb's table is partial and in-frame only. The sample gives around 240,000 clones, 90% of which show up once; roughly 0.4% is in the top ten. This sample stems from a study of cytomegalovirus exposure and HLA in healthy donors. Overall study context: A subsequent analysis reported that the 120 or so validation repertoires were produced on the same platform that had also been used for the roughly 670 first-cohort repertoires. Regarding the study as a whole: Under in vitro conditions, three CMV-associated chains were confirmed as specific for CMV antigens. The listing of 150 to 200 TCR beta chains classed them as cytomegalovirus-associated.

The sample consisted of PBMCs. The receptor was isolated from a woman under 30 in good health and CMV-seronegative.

CDR3 protein: CASRLTGADQPQHF. In nucleotides, the CDR3 is TGTGCCAGTAGATTGACAGGGGCGGATCAGCCCCAGCATTTT. The rearrangement joins TRBV19 to TRBJ1-5; TRBD1 aligns across 8 bases. Germline lookup yields CDR1 LNHDA and CDR2 SQIVND (reference sequence). V shed 6 bases, J shed 5 bases, and the junction held 6 bases outside the gene matches. The CDR3 spans 14 residues. The full variable domain, in which reference TRBV19 and TRBJ1-5 provide the parts outside the CDR3, is DGGITQSPKYLFRKEGQNVTLSCEQNLNHDAMYWYRQDPGQGLRLIYYSQIVNDFQKGDIAEGYSVSREKKESFPLTVTSAQKNPTAFYLCASRLTGADQPQHFGDGTRLSIL.